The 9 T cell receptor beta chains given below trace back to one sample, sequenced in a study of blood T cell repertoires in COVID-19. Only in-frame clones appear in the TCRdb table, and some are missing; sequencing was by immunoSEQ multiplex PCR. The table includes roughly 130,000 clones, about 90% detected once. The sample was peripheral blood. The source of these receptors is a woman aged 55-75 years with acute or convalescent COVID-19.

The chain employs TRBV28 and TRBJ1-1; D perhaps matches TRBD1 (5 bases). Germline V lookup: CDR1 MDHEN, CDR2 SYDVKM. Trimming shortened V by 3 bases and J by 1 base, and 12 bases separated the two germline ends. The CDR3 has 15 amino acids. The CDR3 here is CASSLGGGTNTEAFF. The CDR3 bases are TGTGCCAGCAGTTTGGGTGGAGGGACGAACACTGAAGCTTTCTTT.

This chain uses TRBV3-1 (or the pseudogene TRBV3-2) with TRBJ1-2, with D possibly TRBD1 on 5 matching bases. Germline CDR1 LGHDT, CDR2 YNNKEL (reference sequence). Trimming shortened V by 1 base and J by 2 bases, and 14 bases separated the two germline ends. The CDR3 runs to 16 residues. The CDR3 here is CASSQAGGGENYGYTF. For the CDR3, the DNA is TGTGCCAGCAGCCAAGCGGGCGGGGGGGAGAACTATGGCTACACCTTC.

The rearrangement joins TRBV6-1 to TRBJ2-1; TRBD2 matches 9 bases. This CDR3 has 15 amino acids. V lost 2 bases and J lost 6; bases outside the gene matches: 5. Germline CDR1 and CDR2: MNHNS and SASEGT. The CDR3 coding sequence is TGTGCCAGCAGTGAAACTAGCGGGCCAGCCAATGAGCAGTTCTTC. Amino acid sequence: CASSETSGPANEQFF.

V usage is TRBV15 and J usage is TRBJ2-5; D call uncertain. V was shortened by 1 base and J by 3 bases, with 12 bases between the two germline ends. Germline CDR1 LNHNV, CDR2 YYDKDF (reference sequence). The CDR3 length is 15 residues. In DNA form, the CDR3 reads TGTGCCACCAGCAGAGTTCCGGGTTCGGAAGAGACCCAGTACTTC. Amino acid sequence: CATSRVPGSEETQYF.

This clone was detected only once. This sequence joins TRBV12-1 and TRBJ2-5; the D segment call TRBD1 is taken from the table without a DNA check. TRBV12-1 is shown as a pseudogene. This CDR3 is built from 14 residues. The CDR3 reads CASKRANRGETQYF. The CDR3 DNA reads TGTGCCAGCAAGCGGGCTAACAGGGGGGAGACCCAGTACTTC.

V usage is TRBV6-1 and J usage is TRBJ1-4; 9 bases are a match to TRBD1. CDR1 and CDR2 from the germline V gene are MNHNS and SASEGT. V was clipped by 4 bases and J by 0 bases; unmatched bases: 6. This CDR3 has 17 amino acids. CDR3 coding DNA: TGTGCCAGCAGTGCCACAGGGGGCAGTGCAACTAATGAAAAACTGTTTTTT. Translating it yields CASSATGGSATNEKLFF.

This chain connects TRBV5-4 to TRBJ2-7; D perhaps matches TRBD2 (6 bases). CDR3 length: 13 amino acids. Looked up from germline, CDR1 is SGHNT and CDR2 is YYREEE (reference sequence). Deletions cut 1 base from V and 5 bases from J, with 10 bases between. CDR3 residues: CASSLYGSNEQYF. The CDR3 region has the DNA TGTGCCAGCAGCTTGTACGGGAGCAACGAGCAGTACTTC.

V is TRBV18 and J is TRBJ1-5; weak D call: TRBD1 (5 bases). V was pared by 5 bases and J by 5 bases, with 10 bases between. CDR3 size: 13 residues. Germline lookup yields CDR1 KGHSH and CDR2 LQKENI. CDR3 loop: CASSTQGDQPQHF. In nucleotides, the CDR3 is TGTGCCAGCTCAACTCAGGGTGATCAGCCCCAGCATTTT.

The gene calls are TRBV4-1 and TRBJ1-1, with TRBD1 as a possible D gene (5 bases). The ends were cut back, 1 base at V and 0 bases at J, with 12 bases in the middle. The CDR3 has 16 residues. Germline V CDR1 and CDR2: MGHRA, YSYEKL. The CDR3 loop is CASSQVGRGVNTEAFF. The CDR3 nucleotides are TGCGCCAGCAGCCAAGTGGGGAGGGGAGTGAACACTGAAGCTTTCTTT.